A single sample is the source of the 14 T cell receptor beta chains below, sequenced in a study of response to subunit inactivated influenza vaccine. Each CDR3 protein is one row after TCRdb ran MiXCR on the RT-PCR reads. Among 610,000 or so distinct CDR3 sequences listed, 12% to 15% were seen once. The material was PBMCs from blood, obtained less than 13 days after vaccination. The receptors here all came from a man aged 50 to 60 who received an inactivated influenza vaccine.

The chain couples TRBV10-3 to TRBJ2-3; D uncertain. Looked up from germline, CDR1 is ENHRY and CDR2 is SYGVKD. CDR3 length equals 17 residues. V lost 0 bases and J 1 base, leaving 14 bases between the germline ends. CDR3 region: CAISESNLGYRTDTQYF. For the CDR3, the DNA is TGTGCCATCAGTGAGTCGAACCTGGGGTATCGCACAGATACGCAGTATTTT.

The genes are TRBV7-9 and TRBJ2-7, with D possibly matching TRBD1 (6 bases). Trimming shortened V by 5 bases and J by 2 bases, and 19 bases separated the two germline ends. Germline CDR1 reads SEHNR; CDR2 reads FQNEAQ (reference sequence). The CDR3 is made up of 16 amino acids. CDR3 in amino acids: CASSPTQGRGTYEQYF. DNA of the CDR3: TGTGCCAGCAGCCCAACCCAGGGCAGGGGTACCTACGAGCAGTACTTC.

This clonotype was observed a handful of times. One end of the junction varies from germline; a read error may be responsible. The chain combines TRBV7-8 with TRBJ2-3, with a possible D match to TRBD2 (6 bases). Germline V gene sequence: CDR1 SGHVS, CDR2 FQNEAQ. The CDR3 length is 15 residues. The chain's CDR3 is CACSDWGENTDTQYF. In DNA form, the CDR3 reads TGTGCCTGCAGTGATTGGGGGGAGAACACAGATACGCAGTATTTT.

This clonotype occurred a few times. Here the CDR3 reads CASSLGTSGRSYEQYF. The CDR3 nucleotides read TGCGCCAGCAGCTTAGGGACTAGCGGGAGGTCGTACGAGCAGTACTTC. This chain connects TRBV5-1 to TRBJ2-7; 15 bases are shared with TRBD2. The germline V gene has CDR1 SGHRS and CDR2 YFSETQ. The junction had 4 bases not matched to a gene; V was cut back by 2 bases and J by 4 bases. The CDR3 has 16 residues.

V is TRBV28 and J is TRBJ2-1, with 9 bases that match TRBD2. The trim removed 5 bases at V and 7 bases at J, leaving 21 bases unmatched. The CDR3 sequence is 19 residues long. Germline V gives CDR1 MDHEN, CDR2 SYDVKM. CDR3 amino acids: CASSHPQTNEREDGNEQFF. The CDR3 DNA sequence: TGTGCCAGCAGTCATCCCCAAACCAATGAGCGGGAGGATGGGAATGAGCAGTTCTTC.

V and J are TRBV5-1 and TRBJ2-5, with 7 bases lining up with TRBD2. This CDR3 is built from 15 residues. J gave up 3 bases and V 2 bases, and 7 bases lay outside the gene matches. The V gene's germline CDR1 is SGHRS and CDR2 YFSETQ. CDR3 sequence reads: CASSLPAGLEETQYF. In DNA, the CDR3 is TGCGCCAGCAGCTTACCAGCGGGACTTGAAGAGACCCAGTACTTC. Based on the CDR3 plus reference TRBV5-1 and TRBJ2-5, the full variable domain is KAGVTQTPRYLIKTRGQQVTLSCSPISGHRSVSWYQQTPGQGLQFLFEYFSETQRNKGNFPGRFSGRQFSNSRSEMNVSTLELGDSALYLCASSLPAGLEETQYFGPGTRLLVL.

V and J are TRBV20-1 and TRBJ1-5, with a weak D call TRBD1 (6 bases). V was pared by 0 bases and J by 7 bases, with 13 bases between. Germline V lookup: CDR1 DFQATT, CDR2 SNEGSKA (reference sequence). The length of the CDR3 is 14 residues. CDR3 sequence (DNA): TGCAGTGCTAGAGATGCAGGGGCCCGACAGCCCCAGCATTTT. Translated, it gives CSARDAGARQPQHF.

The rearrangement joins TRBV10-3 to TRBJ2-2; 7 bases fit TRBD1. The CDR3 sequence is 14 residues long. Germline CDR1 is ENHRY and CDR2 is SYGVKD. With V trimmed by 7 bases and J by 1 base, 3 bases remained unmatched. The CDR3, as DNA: TGTGCCATCAAGGGACAGATGAACACCGGGGAGCTGTTTTTT. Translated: CAIKGQMNTGELFF.

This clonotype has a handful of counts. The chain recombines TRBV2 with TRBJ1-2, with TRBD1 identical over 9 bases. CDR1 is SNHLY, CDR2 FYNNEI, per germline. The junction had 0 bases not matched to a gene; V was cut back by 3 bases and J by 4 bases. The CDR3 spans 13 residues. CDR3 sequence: CASSETGGYGYTF. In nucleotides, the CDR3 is TGTGCCAGCAGTGAGACAGGGGGCTATGGCTACACCTTC.

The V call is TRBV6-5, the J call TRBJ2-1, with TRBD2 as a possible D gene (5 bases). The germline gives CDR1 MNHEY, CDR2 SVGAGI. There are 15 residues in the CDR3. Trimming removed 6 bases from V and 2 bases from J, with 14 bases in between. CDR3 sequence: CASSYGRDTYNEQFF. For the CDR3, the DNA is TGTGCCAGCAGCTACGGACGGGATACCTACAATGAGCAGTTCTTC.

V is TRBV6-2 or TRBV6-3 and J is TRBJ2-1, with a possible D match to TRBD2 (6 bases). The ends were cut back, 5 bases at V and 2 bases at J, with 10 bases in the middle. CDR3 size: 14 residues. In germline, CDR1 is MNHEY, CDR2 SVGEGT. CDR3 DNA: TGTGCCAGCAGTCTAGCGCATCCCTACAATGAGCAGTTCTTC. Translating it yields CASSLAHPYNEQFF.

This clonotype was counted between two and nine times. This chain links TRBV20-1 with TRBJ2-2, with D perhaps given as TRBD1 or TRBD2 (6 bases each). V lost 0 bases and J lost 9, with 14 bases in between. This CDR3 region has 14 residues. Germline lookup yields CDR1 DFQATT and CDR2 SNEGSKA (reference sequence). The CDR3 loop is CSARDLRGARELFF. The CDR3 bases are TGCAGTGCTAGAGATCTTAGGGGGGCCCGGGAGCTGTTTTTT.

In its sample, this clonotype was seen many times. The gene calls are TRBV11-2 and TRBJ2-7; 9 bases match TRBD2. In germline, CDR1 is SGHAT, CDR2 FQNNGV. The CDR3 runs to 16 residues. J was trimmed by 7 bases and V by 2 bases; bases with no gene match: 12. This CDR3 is CASSLMRLAGPGEQYF. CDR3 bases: TGTGCCAGCAGCTTAATGAGGCTAGCGGGGCCCGGTGAGCAGTACTTC.

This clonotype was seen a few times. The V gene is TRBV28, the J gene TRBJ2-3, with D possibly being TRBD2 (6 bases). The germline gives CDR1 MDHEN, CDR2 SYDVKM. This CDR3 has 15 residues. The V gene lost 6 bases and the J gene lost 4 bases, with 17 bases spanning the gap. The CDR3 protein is CASRSEGRLADTQYF. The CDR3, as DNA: TGTGCCAGCAGATCGGAGGGCCGATTGGCAGATACGCAGTATTTT.